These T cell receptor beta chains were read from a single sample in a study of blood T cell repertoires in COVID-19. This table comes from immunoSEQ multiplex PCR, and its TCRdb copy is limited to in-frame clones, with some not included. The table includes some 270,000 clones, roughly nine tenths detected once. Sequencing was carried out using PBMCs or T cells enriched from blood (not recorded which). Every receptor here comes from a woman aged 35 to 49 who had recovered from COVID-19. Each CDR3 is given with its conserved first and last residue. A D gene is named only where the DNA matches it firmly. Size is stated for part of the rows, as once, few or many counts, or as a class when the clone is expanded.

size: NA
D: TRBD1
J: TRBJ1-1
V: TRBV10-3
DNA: TGTGCCATCAGTGGGACAGGGAAAACTGAAGCTTTCTTT
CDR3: CAISGTGKTEAFF

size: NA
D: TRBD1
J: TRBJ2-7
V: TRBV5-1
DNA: TGCGCCAGCAGCTTGACAGGGGACATCTACGAGCAGTACTTC
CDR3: CASSLTGDIYEQYF

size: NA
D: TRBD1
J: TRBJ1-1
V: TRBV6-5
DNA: TGTGCCAGCAGGGGACAGACCGGCGGCGTAAATAAAGCTTTCTTT
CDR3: CASRGQTGGVNKAFF

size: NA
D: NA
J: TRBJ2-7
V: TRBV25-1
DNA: TGTGCCAGCAGTGAATTAACAGGGACGGGCATCTACGAGCAGTACTTC
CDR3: CASSELTGTGIYEQYF

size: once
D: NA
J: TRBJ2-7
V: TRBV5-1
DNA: TGCGCCAGCAGCTTGGACACCCGGGGGATTTACGAGCAGTACTTC
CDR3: CASSLDTRGIYEQYF

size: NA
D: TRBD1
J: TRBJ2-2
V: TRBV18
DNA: TGTGCCAGCTCACCCACCCCCCGGTCGGGACAGGGATCGAACACCGGGGAGCTGTTTTTT
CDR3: CASSPTPRSGQGSNTGELFF

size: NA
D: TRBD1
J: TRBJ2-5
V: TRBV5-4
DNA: TGTGCCAGCAGCCCCCGGACAGGGGAAGGGGAGACCCAGTACTTC
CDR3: CASSPRTGEGETQYF

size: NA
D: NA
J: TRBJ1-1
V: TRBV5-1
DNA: TGCGCCAGCAGCGGACGTCTGGGCAGGGCTGAAGCTTTCTTT
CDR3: CASSGRLGRAEAFF

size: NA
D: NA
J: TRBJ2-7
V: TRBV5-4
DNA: TGTGCCAGCAGCTTGGGGACAACCTACGAGCAGTACTTC
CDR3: CASSLGTTYEQYF

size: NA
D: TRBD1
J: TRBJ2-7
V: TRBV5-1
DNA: TGCGCCAGCAGCACCCGGGACAGATACGAGCAGTACTTC
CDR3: CASSTRDRYEQYF

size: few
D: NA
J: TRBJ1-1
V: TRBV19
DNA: TGTGCCAGTAGTATGGCCGGGTCCTCGAACACTGAAGCTTTCTTT
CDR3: CASSMAGSSNTEAFF

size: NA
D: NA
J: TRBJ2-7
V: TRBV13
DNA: TGTGCCAGCAGCTACAGGGTCGGCGAGCAGTACTTC
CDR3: CASSYRVGEQYF

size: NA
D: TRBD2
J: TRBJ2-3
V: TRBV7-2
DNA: TGTGCCAGCAGCTTTGGGGGTGGGACTAGCGGGGTAGGGAGGGATACGCAGTATTTT
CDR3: CASSFGGGTSGVGRDTQYF

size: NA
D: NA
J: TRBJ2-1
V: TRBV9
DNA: TGTGCCAGCAGCGTAGATTTGACGGGAGTAGGTTTGGGTGAGCAGTTCTTC
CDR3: CASSVDLTGVGLGEQFF

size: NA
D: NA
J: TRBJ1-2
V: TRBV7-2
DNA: TGTGCCAGCAGCCAATACCGGGCCGGGAATCGGGGCTACACCTTC
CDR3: CASSQYRAGNRGYTF

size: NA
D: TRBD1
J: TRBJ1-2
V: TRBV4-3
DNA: TGCGCCAGCAGCCGACGGCTTTCCGTGGACAGGGTCGGCCATGGCTACACCTTC
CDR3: CASSRRLSVDRVGHGYTF